This T cell receptor beta chain was recovered during a study of CD8+CD57+ T cells in acquired aplastic anemia. Study in general: Sorted CD4+ and CD8+ cells gave a mean 3.2 ug DNA, range roughly 0.2 to 27.4 ug. Where healthy donors were concerned, CD4+ cells averaged approximately 11 million reads.

Study results and limitations: Patients and controls were found to share over 25 CD8+ CDR3 sequences.

Using genomic DNA as the template, TCR beta VDJ and CDR3 profiling was carried out. One entry per CDR3 protein results from TCRdb running MiXCR on the reads. The repertoire holds some 210,000 distinct CDR3 sequences, with over 55% as singletons. Turning to this clonotype: Its specificity is not known.

Between the trimmed V and J ends, which lost 7 bases and 2 bases, there was a span of 15 bases. The CDR3 is 14 residues long. Looked up from germline, CDR1 is SNHLY and CDR2 is FYNNEI. The chain employs TRBV2 and TRBJ2-7; no clear D gene. The specimen was sorted CD4+, CD8+, or CD8+CD57+ T cells (not recorded which) from PBMCs. This receptor was identified in a human donor in good health. The CDR3, as DNA: TGTGCCAGCAAAGCTTTCTTCTCTGCCTACGAGCAGTACTTC. It yields the protein CASKAFFSAYEQYF.